The entry below describes one T cell receptor beta chain. This sample stems from a study of blood T cell repertoires in COVID-19. The CDR3 loop spans 14 amino acids. Trimming removed 3 bases from V and 9 bases from J, with 15 bases in between. CDR1 is MRHNA, CDR2 SNTAGT, per germline. Some clones are missing from TCRdb's copy, which holds only in-frame ones; the method was immunoSEQ multiplex PCR. The table lists around 260,000 clones, about 87% of them singletons. The sequence was collected from a woman aged 50 to 65 with acute or convalescent COVID-19. The chain joins TRBV6-4 to TRBJ2-1; TRBD1 might be the D (6 bases). Sequenced input: peripheral blood. CDR3 amino acids: CASSEVPRGGEQFF. The CDR3 nucleotides are TGTGCCAGCAGTGAGGTCCCCAGGGGCGGTGAGCAGTTCTTC.